The text below deals with one T cell receptor beta chain. Seattle enrolled patients during active infection and tracked them longitudinally. The data originate from a study of blood T cell repertoires in COVID-19. Study in general: From T cells, B-cell-depleted T cells, or PBMCs came the material, which was cDNA or gDNA.

Germline V gives CDR1 SGHAT, CDR2 FQNNGV. The CDR3 totals 15 residues. The V and J ends lost 2 bases and 3 bases respectively, with 13 bases between them. Measured with immunoSEQ multiplex PCR; TCRdb has only the in-frame clones, and not every one. The table has 300,000 to 400,000 clones, over 80% seen once. This chain connects TRBV11-2 to TRBJ1-2; no clear D. The sequence was obtained from a woman aged 45-65 years with COVID-19, enrolled during active disease. Material: peripheral blood. CDR3 sequence: CASSLSRREYYGYTF. The DNA of the CDR3 is TGTGCCAGCAGCTTATCGCGAAGGGAGTACTATGGCTACACCTTC.